One sample yielded the 3 T cell receptor beta chains listed below, sequenced in a study of control samples from healthy donors and cancer patients. The protocol was immunoSEQ multiplex PCR, while the TCRdb copy is restricted to in-frame clones and leaves out a portion. The repertoire has around 250,000 clones, over 75% of them found once; the top ten carry less than 15%. The sequenced sample was PBMCs. All receptors derive from a woman between 55 and 75 years old with lung cancer.

V usage is TRBV19 and J usage is TRBJ1-5; no clear D. Germline CDR1 reads LNHDA; CDR2 reads SQIVND (reference sequence). The CDR3 extends over 13 amino acids. V lost 7 bases and J lost 1, with 8 bases in between. This chain's CDR3 is CASNFRSNQPQHF. The CDR3 nucleotides read TGTGCCAGTAATTTCAGGAGCAATCAGCCCCAGCATTTT.

The V call is TRBV14, the J call TRBJ2-7, with D unresolved. Trimming removed 2 bases at V and 3 bases at J, with 5 bases between. CDR1 is SGHDN and CDR2 is FVKESK in the germline V gene. The CDR3 loop spans 12 amino acids. This chain's CDR3 is CASSQTFYEQYF. CDR3 nucleotides: TGTGCCAGCAGCCAAACTTTCTACGAGCAGTACTTC.

The table lists this clone with a count of one. The chain has TRBV5-1 and TRBJ1-3; the D is unclear. CDR3 length equals 14 residues. V lost 2 bases, J lost 0 bases, and 6 bases lay in between. The V gene's germline CDR1 is SGHRS and CDR2 YFSETQ. The CDR3 sequence: CASSLPSSGNTIYF. The CDR3, as DNA: TGCGCCAGCAGCTTACCTAGCTCTGGAAACACCATATATTTT.